The rows below give T cell receptor beta chains drawn from one sample of a study of long-term antiretroviral therapy in people with HIV. The table came from immunoSEQ multiplex PCR; TCRdb's copy has only in-frame clones and leaves some out. The sample lists 32,000 or so clones, over 60% occurring once. The sequenced sample was unsorted PBMCs, obtained 2 years after starting antiretroviral therapy. These receptor sequences come from a woman aged 45-59 years with HIV. Each CDR3 is given with its conserved first and last residue. A D gene is named only where the DNA matches it firmly. Size values are once, few and many counts, or a class for expanded clones, and some rows have none.

j_call	clone_size	d_call	v_call	cdr3_nt	cdr3_aa
TRBJ2-5	-	TRBD2	TRBV5-1	TGCGCCAGCAGCCCCGTGGCGGGGGGCGAGACCCAGTACTTC	CASSPVAGGETQYF
TRBJ1-2	-	TRBD1	TRBV5-1	TGCGCCAGCAGCTTGGTCGTCAGGGGGCGCGTAGGCTACACCTTC	CASSLVVRGRVGYTF
TRBJ1-1	-	-	TRBV6-6	TGTGCCAGCAGTTACTATTTAGGGGAAGCTTTCTTT	CASSYYLGEAFF
TRBJ1-2	-	TRBD1	TRBV28	TGTGCCAGCAGTCAAGAGACAGGGGGGAGTCGGGGCTACACCTTC	CASSQETGGSRGYTF
TRBJ2-1	-	-	TRBV19	TGTGCCAGTAGTATAACATTATACAATGAGCAGTTCTTC	CASSITLYNEQFF
TRBJ2-4	-	-	TRBV27	TGTGCCAGCAGTTCCTTCATAGCCAAAAACATTCAGTACTTC	CASSSFIAKNIQYF
TRBJ1-2	-	-	TRBV5-1	TGCGCCAGCAGCTTGGGTTCGGCGGAATACGGCTATGGCTACACCTTC	CASSLGSAEYGYGYTF
TRBJ2-1	-	TRBD2	TRBV12-5	TGTGCTAGTGGTTCCCTCGCGGGGGCCTACAATGAGCAGTTCTTC	CASGSLAGAYNEQFF
TRBJ1-1	-	-	TRBV30	TGTGCCTGGAGTCCTGGGGCGGAGACATCTGAAGCTTTCTTT	CAWSPGAETSEAFF
TRBJ2-1	-	-	TRBV10-2	TGCGCCAGCGGGCCTAGGGATGAGCAGTTCTTC	CASGPRDEQFF
TRBJ2-3	-	-	TRBV5-1	TGCGCCAGCAGCTTGGAGGGTGCCCCCTCCGTGGGTACGCAGTATTTT	CASSLEGAPSVGTQYF
TRBJ1-1	-	-	TRBV11-2	TGTGCCAGCAGCCTGGGGGGTGGGGCTTTCTTT	CASSLGGGAFF
TRBJ2-1	-	-	TRBV9	TGTGCCAGCAGCGCGCAGACTCCGGCAACCTACAATGAGCAGTTCTTC	CASSAQTPATYNEQFF
TRBJ1-2	-	-	TRBV7-2	TGTGCCAGCAGCATAACCCGGGACGGCAGTTATTACTATGGCTACACCTTC	CASSITRDGSYYYGYTF
TRBJ2-7	few	TRBD2	TRBV10-2	TGCGCCAGCAAGGTAGCGGGGCCCTACGAGCAGTACTTC	CASKVAGPYEQYF